Following are 11 T cell receptor beta chains from one sample sequenced in a study of blood T cell repertoires in COVID-19 (dated by TCRdb to 2019 to 2021). The library was generated by the immunoSEQ multiplex PCR assay. TCRdb retrieved this table from immuneACCESS and kept in-frame rearrangements only. Not all clones are present; in checked studies, unresolved V genes account for under half, and no reason is known for the remainder. Recorded for this sample are a few hundred thousand clones; nearly 90% of them occurred a single time. The ten largest clonotypes hold roughly 3% of the sample. Sequenced sample: peripheral blood. These receptors were obtained from a man aged 18 to 29 with active or convalescent COVID-19.

The chain is built from TRBV7-2 and TRBJ1-5, with D tentatively TRBD1 (5 bases). V was trimmed by 3 bases and J by 0 bases, leaving 12 bases between them. The germline V gene has CDR1 SGHTA and CDR2 FQGNSA. The CDR3 consists of 16 residues. Here the CDR3 reads CASSFAGLPSNQPQHF. CDR3 bases: TGTGCCAGCAGCTTTGCAGGGCTGCCTAGCAATCAGCCCCAGCATTTT.

The chain carries TRBV7-8 and TRBJ2-7; the D is unclear. V lost 5 bases to trimming and J lost 2 bases, with 13 bases between them. Germline CDR1 is SGHVS and CDR2 is FQNEAQ. This CDR3 region has 14 residues. CDR3 region: CASSQLSPAYEQYF. As DNA, the CDR3 is TGTGCCAGCAGCCAGCTTAGTCCGGCCTACGAGCAGTACTTC.

The rearrangement joins TRBV10-3 to TRBJ1-1; 10 bases are shared with TRBD1. V shed 11 bases and J 0 bases; nucleotides not matched to a gene: 12. Germline CDR1 ENHRY, CDR2 SYGVKD. The CDR3 totals 16 residues. The CDR3, as DNA: TGTGCCTCCTGGGACAGGGGCGAACTAATGAACACTGAAGCTTTCTTT. Its translation: CASWDRGELMNTEAFF.

This clone was observed a single time. The rearrangement links TRBV30 to TRBJ1-1; 7 bases are shared with TRBD1. The J segment lost 1 base and the V segment lost 2 bases, leaving 7 bases of the junction unmatched. In germline, CDR1 is GTSNPN, CDR2 SVGIG (reference sequence). The CDR3 loop spans 15 amino acids. CDR3 bases: TGTGCCTGGAGTCGACAGGGAGAGAGGAACACTGAAGCTTTCTTT. This translates into CAWSRQGERNTEAFF.

V gene TRBV5-4 combines with J gene TRBJ2-3, with D perhaps matching TRBD2 (5 bases). Germline lookup yields CDR1 SGHNT and CDR2 YYREEE (reference sequence). V gave up 0 bases and J gave up 4 bases, with 12 bases separating them. The CDR3 has 15 amino acids. As DNA, the CDR3 is TGTGCCAGCAGCTTGGCTGGAACTAGTGCAGATACGCAGTATTTT. Translation: CASSLAGTSADTQYF.

V gene TRBV6-5 combines with J gene TRBJ1-6; 7 nucleotides match TRBD1. The trim removed 5 bases at V and 6 bases at J, leaving 7 bases unmatched. The V gene's germline CDR1 is MNHEY and CDR2 SVGAGI. CDR3 length: 15 residues. The CDR3 sequence: CASSQNRGGNSPLHF. The CDR3, as DNA: TGTGCCAGCAGTCAGAACAGGGGTGGTAATTCACCCCTCCACTTT.

This clone occurred once. V gene TRBV5-4 combines with J gene TRBJ1-2; D remains ambiguous. This CDR3 comprises 12 residues. Germline CDR1 is SGHNT and CDR2 is YYREEE (reference sequence). V lost 0 bases and J 5 bases, leaving 5 bases between the germline ends. This CDR3 is CASSLDWYGYTF. The CDR3 bases are TGTGCCAGCAGCTTGGACTGGTATGGCTACACCTTC.

The V gene is TRBV2, the J gene TRBJ2-4; D gene ambiguous. The germline CDR1 and CDR2 sequences are SNHLY and FYNNEI. Trimming removed 5 bases at V and 7 bases at J, with 6 bases between. The CDR3 has 11 residues. The CDR3 is CASSPENIQYF. The CDR3 nucleotides read TGTGCCAGCAGTCCGGAGAACATTCAGTACTTC.

The chain carries TRBV4-2 and TRBJ2-1; D is uncertain. CDR1 and CDR2 (germline): LGHNA, YNFKEQ. Trimming took off 4 bases at V and 9 bases at J, with 13 bases between the two ends. The CDR3 has 13 amino acids. CDR3 bases: TGTGCCAGCAGCCCCCCCTTAAGGAGTGAGCAGTTCTTC. It is translated as CASSPPLRSEQFF.

This clone was observed a few times. The chain has TRBV11-2 and TRBJ2-6, with a tentative D call TRBD2 (5 bases). The CDR3 extends over 19 amino acids. Looked up from germline, CDR1 is SGHAT and CDR2 is FQNNGV. V dropped 5 bases and J dropped 0 bases, with 20 bases sitting between them. In DNA form, the CDR3 reads TGTGCCAGCAGCCACATCAGGACTGGGGAAGTCTCTGGGGCCAACGTCCTGACTTTC. Its translation is CASSHIRTGEVSGANVLTF.

The CDR3 is CASSGDRHTGELFF. The DNA for the CDR3 is TGTGCCAGCAGCGGGGACAGACACACCGGGGAGCTGTTTTTT. The chain recombines TRBV9 with TRBJ2-2; 7 nucleotides match TRBD1. The V gene's germline CDR1 is SGDLS and CDR2 YYNGEE. CDR3 length equals 14 residues. The junction had 2 bases not matched to a gene; V was cut back by 3 bases and J by 3 bases.